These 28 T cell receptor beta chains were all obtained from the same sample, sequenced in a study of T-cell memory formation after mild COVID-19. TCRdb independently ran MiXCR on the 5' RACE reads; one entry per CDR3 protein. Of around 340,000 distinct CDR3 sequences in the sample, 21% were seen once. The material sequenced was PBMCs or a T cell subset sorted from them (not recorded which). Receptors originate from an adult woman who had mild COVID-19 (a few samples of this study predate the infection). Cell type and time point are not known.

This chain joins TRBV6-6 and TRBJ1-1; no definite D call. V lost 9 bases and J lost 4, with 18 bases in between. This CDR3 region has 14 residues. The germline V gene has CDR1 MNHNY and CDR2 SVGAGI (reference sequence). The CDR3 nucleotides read TGTGCCAGAAGTACCCAGCCAGGCGGCACTGAAGCTTTCTTT. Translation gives CARSTQPGGTEAFF.

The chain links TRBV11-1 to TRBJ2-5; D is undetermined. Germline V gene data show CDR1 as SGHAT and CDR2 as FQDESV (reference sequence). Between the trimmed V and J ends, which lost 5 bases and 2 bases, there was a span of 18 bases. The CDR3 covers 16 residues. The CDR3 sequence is CASSPRLRATQETQYF. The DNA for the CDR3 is TGTGCCAGCAGCCCCAGACTGCGCGCGACTCAAGAGACCCAGTACTTC.

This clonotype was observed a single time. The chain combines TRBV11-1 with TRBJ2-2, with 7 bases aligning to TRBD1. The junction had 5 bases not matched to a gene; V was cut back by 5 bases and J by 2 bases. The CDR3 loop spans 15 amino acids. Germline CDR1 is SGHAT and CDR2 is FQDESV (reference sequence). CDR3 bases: TGTGCCAGCAGCCCGACAGGGCTTAACACCGGGGAGCTGTTTTTT. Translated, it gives CASSPTGLNTGELFF.

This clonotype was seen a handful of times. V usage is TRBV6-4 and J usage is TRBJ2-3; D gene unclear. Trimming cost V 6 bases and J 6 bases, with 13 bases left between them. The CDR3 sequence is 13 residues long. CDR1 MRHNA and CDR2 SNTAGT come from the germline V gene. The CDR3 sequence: CASSASYADTQYF. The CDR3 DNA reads TGTGCCAGCAGCGCCAGCTATGCTGATACGCAGTATTTT.

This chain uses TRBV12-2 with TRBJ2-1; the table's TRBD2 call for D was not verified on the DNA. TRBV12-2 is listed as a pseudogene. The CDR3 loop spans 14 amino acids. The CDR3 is CASRSLTITDEQFF. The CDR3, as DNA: TGTGCAAGTCGCTCGCTGACTATTACGGATGAGCAGTTCTTC.

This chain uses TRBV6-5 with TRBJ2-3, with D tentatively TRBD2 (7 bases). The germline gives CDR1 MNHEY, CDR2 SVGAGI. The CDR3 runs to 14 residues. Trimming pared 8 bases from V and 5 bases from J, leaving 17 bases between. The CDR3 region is CASSLRGRGDTQYF. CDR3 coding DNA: TGTGCCAGCTCCTTGCGGGGGCGAGGAGATACGCAGTATTTT.

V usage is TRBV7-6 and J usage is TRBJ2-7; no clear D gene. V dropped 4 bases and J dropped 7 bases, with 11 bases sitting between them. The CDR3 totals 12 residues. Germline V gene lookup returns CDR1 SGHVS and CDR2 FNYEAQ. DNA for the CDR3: TGTGCCAGCAGCTCGCACTTCAGGGAGCAGTACTTC. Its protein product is CASSSHFREQYF.

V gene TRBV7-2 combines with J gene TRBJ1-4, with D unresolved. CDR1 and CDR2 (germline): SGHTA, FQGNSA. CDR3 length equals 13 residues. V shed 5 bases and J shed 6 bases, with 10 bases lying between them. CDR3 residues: CASSTYLHEKLFF. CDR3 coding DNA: TGTGCCAGCAGCACGTATTTGCATGAAAAACTGTTTTTT. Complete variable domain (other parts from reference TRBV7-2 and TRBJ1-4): GAGVSQSPSNKVTEKGKDVELRCDPISGHTALYWYRQSLGQGLEFLIYFQGNSAPDKSGLPSDRFSAERTGGSVSTLTIQRTQQEDSAVYLCASSTYLHEKLFFGSGTQLSVL.

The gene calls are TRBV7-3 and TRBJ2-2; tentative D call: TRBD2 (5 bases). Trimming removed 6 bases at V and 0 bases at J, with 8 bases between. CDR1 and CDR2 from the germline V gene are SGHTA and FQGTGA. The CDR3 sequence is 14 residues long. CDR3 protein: CASRPGTNTGELFF. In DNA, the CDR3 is TGTGCCAGCAGGCCCGGGACGAACACCGGGGAGCTGTTTTTT.

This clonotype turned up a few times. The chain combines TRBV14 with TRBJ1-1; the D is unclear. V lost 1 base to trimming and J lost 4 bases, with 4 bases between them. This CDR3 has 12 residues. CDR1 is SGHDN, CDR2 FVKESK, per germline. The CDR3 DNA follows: TGTGCCAGCAGCCAAGCATCCACTGAAGCTTTCTTT. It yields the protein CASSQASTEAFF.

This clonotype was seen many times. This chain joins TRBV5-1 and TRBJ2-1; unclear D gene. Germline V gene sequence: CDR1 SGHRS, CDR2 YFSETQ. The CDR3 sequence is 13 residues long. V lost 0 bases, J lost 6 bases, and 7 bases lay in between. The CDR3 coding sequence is TGCGCCAGCAGCTTGGCTTCACCCAATGAGCAGTTCTTC. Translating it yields CASSLASPNEQFF.

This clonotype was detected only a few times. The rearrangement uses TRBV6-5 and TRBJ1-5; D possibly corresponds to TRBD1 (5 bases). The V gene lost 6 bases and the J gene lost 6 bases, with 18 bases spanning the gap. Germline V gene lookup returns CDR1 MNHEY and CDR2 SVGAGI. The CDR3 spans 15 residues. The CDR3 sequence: CASSPMRGGSQPQHF. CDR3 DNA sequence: TGTGCCAGCAGCCCTATGCGGGGGGGGAGTCAGCCCCAGCATTTT.

For the CDR3, the DNA is TGTGCCAGCAGTATACGACAGGGGGCTTTTAATGAGCAGTTCTTC. This translates into CASSIRQGAFNEQFF. The V gene is TRBV27, the J gene TRBJ2-1, with TRBD1 matching 10 bases. Germline-derived CDR1 and CDR2 are MNHEY and SMNVEV (reference sequence). The junction had 8 bases not matched to a gene; V was cut back by 5 bases and J by 7 bases. The CDR3 is 15 amino acids.

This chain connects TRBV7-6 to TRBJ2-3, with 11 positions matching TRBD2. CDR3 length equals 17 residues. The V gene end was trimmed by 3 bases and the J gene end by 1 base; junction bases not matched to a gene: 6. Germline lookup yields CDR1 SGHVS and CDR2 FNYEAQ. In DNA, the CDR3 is TGTGCCAGCAGCTTCGCCCCGACTAGCGGGGGCACAGATACGCAGTATTTT. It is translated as CASSFAPTSGGTDTQYF.

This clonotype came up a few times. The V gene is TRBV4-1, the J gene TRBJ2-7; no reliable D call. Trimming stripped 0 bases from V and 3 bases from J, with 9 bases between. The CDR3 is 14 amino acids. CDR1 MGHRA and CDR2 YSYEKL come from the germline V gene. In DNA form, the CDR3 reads TGCGCCAGCAGCCAAGAACAGAGACACTACGAGCAGTACTTC. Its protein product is CASSQEQRHYEQYF.

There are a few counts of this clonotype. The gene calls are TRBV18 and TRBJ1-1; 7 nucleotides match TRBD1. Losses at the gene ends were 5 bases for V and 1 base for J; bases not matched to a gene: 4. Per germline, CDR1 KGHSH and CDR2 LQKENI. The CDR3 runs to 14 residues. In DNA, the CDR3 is TGTGCCAGCTCAATCAGGGGGACGAACACTGAAGCTTTCTTT. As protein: CASSIRGTNTEAFF.

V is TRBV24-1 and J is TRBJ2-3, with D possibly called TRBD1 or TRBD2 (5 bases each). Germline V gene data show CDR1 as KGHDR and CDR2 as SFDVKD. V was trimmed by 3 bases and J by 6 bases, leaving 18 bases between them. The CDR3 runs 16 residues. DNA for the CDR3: TGTGCCACCAGTGATGGACCGGGACCCCCTATGGATACGCAGTATTTT. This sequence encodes CATSDGPGPPMDTQYF.

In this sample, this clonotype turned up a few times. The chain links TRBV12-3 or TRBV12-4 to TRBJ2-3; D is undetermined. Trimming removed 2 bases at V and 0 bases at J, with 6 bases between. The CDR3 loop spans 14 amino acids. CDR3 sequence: CASSLTVSTDTQYF. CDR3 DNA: TGTGCCAGCAGTTTAACGGTTAGCACAGATACGCAGTATTTT.

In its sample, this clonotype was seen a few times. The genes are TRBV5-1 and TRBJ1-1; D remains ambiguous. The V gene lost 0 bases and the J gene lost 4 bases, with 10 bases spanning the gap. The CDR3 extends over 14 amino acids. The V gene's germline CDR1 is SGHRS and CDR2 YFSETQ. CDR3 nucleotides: TGCGCCAGCAGCTTGGTCGAGGGCGGCACTGAAGCTTTCTTT. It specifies CASSLVEGGTEAFF. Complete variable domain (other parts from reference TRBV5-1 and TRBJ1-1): KAGVTQTPRYLIKTRGQQVTLSCSPISGHRSVSWYQQTPGQGLQFLFEYFSETQRNKGNFPGRFSGRQFSNSRSEMNVSTLELGDSALYLCASSLVEGGTEAFFGQGTRLTVV.

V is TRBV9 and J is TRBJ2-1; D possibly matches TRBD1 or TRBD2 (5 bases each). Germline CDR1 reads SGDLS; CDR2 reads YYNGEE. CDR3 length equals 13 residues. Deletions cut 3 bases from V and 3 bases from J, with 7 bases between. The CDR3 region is CASSGGDYNEQFF. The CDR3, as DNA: TGTGCCAGCAGCGGAGGGGACTACAATGAGCAGTTCTTC.

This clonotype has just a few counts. The DNA of the CDR3 is TGTGCCAGCAGTTCCATAGCGGGAGTGGGTGAGACCCAGTACTTC. It encodes CASSSIAGVGETQYF. This sequence joins TRBV6-2 or TRBV6-3 and TRBJ2-5; 9 bases map to TRBD2. CDR3 size: 15 residues. The germline gives CDR1 MNHEY, CDR2 SVGEGT. Losses at the gene ends were 4 bases for V and 5 bases for J; bases not matched to a gene: 8.

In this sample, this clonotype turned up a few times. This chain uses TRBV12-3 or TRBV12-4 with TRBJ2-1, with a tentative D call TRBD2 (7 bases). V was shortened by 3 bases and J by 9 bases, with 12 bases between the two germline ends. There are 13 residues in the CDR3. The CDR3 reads CASSFRGGGEQFF. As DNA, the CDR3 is TGTGCCAGCAGTTTTAGGGGAGGGGGTGAGCAGTTCTTC.

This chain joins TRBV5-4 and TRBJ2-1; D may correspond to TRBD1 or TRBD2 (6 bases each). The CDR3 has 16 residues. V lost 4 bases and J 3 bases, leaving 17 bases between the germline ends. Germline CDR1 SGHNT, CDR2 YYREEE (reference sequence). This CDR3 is CASSPRQDGSYNEQFF. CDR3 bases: TGTGCCAGCAGCCCCAGACAGGACGGGAGCTACAATGAGCAGTTCTTC.

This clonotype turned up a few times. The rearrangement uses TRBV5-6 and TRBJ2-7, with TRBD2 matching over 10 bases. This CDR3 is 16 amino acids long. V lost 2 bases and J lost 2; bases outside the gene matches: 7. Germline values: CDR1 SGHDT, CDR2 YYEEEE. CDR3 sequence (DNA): TGTGCCAGCAGCTTCACTAGCGGGACCTTCCCCTACGAGCAGTACTTC. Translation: CASSFTSGTFPYEQYF.

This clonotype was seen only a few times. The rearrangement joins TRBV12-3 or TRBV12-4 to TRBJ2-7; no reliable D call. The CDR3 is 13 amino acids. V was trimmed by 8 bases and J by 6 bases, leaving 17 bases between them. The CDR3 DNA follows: TGTGCCAGCCAATCCGCCGGTAGCCTCGAGCAGTACTTC. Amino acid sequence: CASQSAGSLEQYF.

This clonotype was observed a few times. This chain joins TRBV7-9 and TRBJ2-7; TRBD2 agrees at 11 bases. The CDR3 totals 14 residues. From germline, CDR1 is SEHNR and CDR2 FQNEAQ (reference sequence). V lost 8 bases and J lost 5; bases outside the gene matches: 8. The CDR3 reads CASAQLAGDHEQYF. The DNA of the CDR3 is TGTGCCAGCGCCCAACTAGCGGGAGACCACGAGCAGTACTTC.

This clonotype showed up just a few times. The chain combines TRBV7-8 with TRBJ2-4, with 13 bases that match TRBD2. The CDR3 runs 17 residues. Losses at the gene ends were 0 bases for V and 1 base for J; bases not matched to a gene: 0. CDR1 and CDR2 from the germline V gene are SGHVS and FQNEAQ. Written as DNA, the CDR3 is TGTGCCAGCAGCTTAGCGGGACTAGCGGGGGCCAAAAACATTCAGTACTTC. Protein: CASSLAGLAGAKNIQYF.

CDR3 nucleotides: TGCAGTGCTAGAGGGGTCTCCTACGAGCAGTACTTC. Amino acid sequence: CSARGVSYEQYF. The J gene is TRBJ2-7, the V gene TRBV20-1; D is unclear. CDR1 is DFQATT, CDR2 SNEGSKA, per germline (reference sequence). CDR3 length: 12 amino acids. Between the trimmed V and J ends, which lost 1 base and 0 bases, there was a span of 4 bases.